The 23 T cell receptor beta chains given below trace back to one sample, sequenced in a study of CD8 T cells in Susac syndrome. RNA was extracted with the RNeasy kit, and a quantity of roughly 0.45 to 1 ug was reverse transcribed using random hexamers. TCRdb used MiXCR to reprocess the immunoSEQ multiplex PCR reads, holding one entry per CDR3 protein. The table includes about 200,000 distinct CDR3 sequences, more than 85% detected once. Material for sequencing was CD8+ T cells from PBMCs. These receptors were obtained from a human donor with multiple sclerosis.

The rearrangement joins TRBV6-5 to TRBJ2-2, with D hard to call. The germline V and J ends were trimmed by 0 bases and 4 bases, with 3 bases remaining between them. The CDR3 length is 13 residues. Germline V gives CDR1 MNHEY, CDR2 SVGAGI. The CDR3 DNA sequence: TGTGCCAGCAGTTACTCCGTCACCGGGGAGCTGTTTTTT. Its protein product is CASSYSVTGELFF.

The gene calls are TRBV2 and TRBJ2-5; 7 bases map to TRBD1. Per the germline V gene, CDR1 is SNHLY and CDR2 is FYNNEI. This CDR3 comprises 13 residues. With V trimmed by 10 bases and J by 2 bases, 7 bases remained unmatched. As DNA, the CDR3 is TGTGCCACCGGGACAGAGGGGCAAGAGACCCAGTACTTC. Residues: CATGTEGQETQYF. The whole variable domain, remainder taken from reference TRBV2 and TRBJ2-5, is EPEVTQTPSHQVTQMGQEVILRCVPISNHLYFYWYRQILGQKVEFLVSFYNNEISEKSEIFDDQFSVERPDGSNFTLKIRSTKLEDSAMYFCATGTEGQETQYFGPGTRLLVL.

The J gene is TRBJ2-2, the V gene TRBV6-5; 9 bases fit TRBD2. V was pared by 4 bases and J by 3 bases, with 0 bases of the junction left unmatched. The CDR3 spans 14 residues. Per germline, CDR1 MNHEY and CDR2 SVGAGI. CDR3 amino acids: CASSLAGDTGELFF. The CDR3 DNA reads TGTGCCAGCAGTTTAGCGGGGGACACCGGGGAGCTGTTTTTT.

CDR3: CASREAGHFTDTQYF. CDR3 coding DNA: TGTGCCAGCAGAGAAGCGGGACACTTCACAGATACGCAGTATTTT. The J gene is TRBJ2-3, the V gene TRBV13, with a weak D call TRBD2 (7 bases). V shed 6 bases and J shed 2 bases, with 15 bases lying between them. CDR3 length: 15 amino acids. Germline V gene data show CDR1 as PRHDT and CDR2 as FYEKMQ (reference sequence).

This clonotype has just one count. The chain carries TRBV10-3 and TRBJ1-1; 7 bases agree with TRBD1. The length of the CDR3 is 14 residues. Germline CDR1 ENHRY, CDR2 SYGVKD. Germline trimming cut 6 bases from V and 7 bases from J; bases unmatched to any gene: 11. The CDR3 is CAISRVGGDSEAFF. CDR3 nucleotide sequence: TGTGCCATCAGCCGAGTCGGGGGGGACAGTGAAGCTTTCTTT.

CDR3 amino acids: CASSPLGGNTGELFF. CDR3 DNA sequence: TGTGCCAGCAGCCCGCTCGGGGGTAACACCGGGGAGCTGTTTTTT. This chain links TRBV11-3 with TRBJ2-2; the D gene is possibly TRBD2 (6 bases). The CDR3 totals 15 residues. CDR1 is SGHNT and CDR2 is YENEEA in the germline V gene. V shed 5 bases and J shed 2 bases, with 12 bases lying between them.

The chain employs TRBV27 and TRBJ2-5; 9 bases are shared with TRBD1. The trim removed 8 bases at V and 6 bases at J, leaving 16 bases unmatched. The CDR3 runs to 16 residues. Looked up from germline, CDR1 is MNHEY and CDR2 is SMNVEV (reference sequence). CDR3 nucleotides: TGTGCCAGCGAATCAAGAGGTACAGGGGGCACGCAGACCCAGTACTTC. Translation: CASESRGTGGTQTQYF.

This clonotype was counted once. The chain employs TRBV6-6 and TRBJ1-1; D ambiguous. CDR3 length equals 14 residues. Trimming removed 4 bases at V and 3 bases at J, with 12 bases between. Germline V gene lookup returns CDR1 MNHNY and CDR2 SVGAGI (reference sequence). CDR3 residues: CASSLYSGDTEAFF. The CDR3 bases are TGTGCCAGCAGTTTATACAGTGGGGACACTGAAGCTTTCTTT.

The chain has TRBV18 and TRBJ1-1; 8 nucleotides line up with TRBD1. The CDR3 is 15 residues long. Germline V gene sequence: CDR1 KGHSH, CDR2 LQKENI. Losses at the gene ends were 4 bases for V and 4 bases for J; bases not matched to a gene: 8. The CDR3 bases are TGTGCCAGCTCACGCGGACAGGGACTCGGCACTGAAGCTTTCTTT. The encoded protein is CASSRGQGLGTEAFF.

The chain recombines TRBV15 with TRBJ2-5; 9 bases are a match to TRBD2. This CDR3 contains 20 residues. The germline V gene encodes CDR1 LNHNV and CDR2 YYDKDF (reference sequence). Trimming at V came to 2 bases and at J to 1 base, leaving 17 bases not matched to a gene. The CDR3 reads CATSRPGDAGGPSRQETQYF. The CDR3 DNA sequence: TGTGCCACCAGCAGACCGGGCGACGCGGGAGGGCCAAGCCGCCAAGAGACCCAGTACTTC.

The V call is TRBV5-4, the J call TRBJ2-3; weak D call: TRBD2 (5 bases). Germline lookup yields CDR1 SGHNT and CDR2 YYREEE (reference sequence). Trimming removed 0 bases from V and 11 bases from J, with 10 bases in between. This CDR3 contains 12 residues. Here the CDR3 reads CASSLAGNQQYF. CDR3 nucleotides: TGTGCCAGCAGCTTGGCCGGGAATCAGCAGTATTTT.

The sample holds one count of this clonotype. This sequence joins TRBV4-1 and TRBJ2-7; 8 positions agree with TRBD2. The CDR3 loop spans 16 amino acids. Germline CDR1 is MGHRA and CDR2 is YSYEKL. V lost 0 bases, J lost 4 bases, and 8 bases stayed unmatched. For the CDR3, the DNA is TGCGCCAGCAGCCAAGAAGATATAGCGGGAAATTACGAGCAGTACTTC. Amino acid sequence: CASSQEDIAGNYEQYF.

The CDR3 here is CASSLTGTSGETQYF. Written as DNA, the CDR3 is TGTGCCAGCAGCCTTACCGGGACTAGCGGGGAGACCCAGTACTTC. This rearrangement joins TRBV12-3 or TRBV12-4 to TRBJ2-5; 12 positions agree with TRBD2. This CDR3 region has 15 residues. V lost 6 bases and J lost 5; bases outside the gene matches: 7.

This clonotype came up once. The rearrangement links TRBV12-3 or TRBV12-4 to TRBJ2-2; possibly TRBD1 for D (5 bases). The CDR3 length is 13 residues. V lost 5 bases and J 4 bases, leaving 8 bases between the germline ends. The CDR3 nucleotides are TGTGCCAGCAGTCCAGGGTCCACCGGGGAGCTGTTTTTT. Translation gives CASSPGSTGELFF.

The rearrangement links TRBV19 to TRBJ1-1; D is perhaps TRBD1 (5 bases). The germline gives CDR1 LNHDA, CDR2 SQIVND (reference sequence). This CDR3 region has 15 residues. V lost 5 bases and J 1 base, leaving 14 bases between the germline ends. CDR3 sequence (DNA): TGTGCCAGTAGTTTCCAGAGCGGGGGGAACACTGAAGCTTTCTTT. Residues: CASSFQSGGNTEAFF.

This chain links TRBV10-3 with TRBJ2-7, with D unclear. Trimming pared 0 bases from V and 3 bases from J, leaving 3 bases between. Per the germline V gene, CDR1 is ENHRY and CDR2 is SYGVKD. The CDR3 totals 12 residues. CDR3: CAISESRYEQYF. In nucleotides, the CDR3 is TGTGCCATCAGTGAGTCCCGCTACGAGCAGTACTTC.

The gene calls are TRBV15 and TRBJ2-7, with 9 bases aligning to TRBD1. The CDR3 consists of 14 residues. Trimming took 3 bases from V and 5 from J; bases not matched to a gene: 5. Germline V gives CDR1 LNHNV, CDR2 YYDKDF (reference sequence). The CDR3 sequence: CATSSRTGVDEQYF. In DNA form, the CDR3 reads TGTGCCACCAGCAGTAGGACAGGGGTCGACGAGCAGTACTTC.

The V gene is TRBV5-4, the J gene TRBJ2-3, with D possibly TRBD2 on 6 matching bases. The ends were cut back, 2 bases at V and 2 bases at J, with 12 bases in the middle. This CDR3 is 15 amino acids long. In germline, CDR1 is SGHNT, CDR2 YYREEE (reference sequence). The CDR3 protein is CASSFRTITTDTQYF. CDR3 DNA sequence: TGTGCCAGCAGCTTTCGGACTATTACCACAGATACGCAGTATTTT.

This clonotype was seen only once. The chain employs TRBV20-1 and TRBJ2-7, with 11 bases matching TRBD2. V shed 5 bases and J 0 bases; nucleotides not matched to a gene: 6. The germline V gene has CDR1 DFQATT and CDR2 SNEGSKA (reference sequence). This CDR3 spans 15 amino acids. The CDR3 is CSAEFTSGSSYEQYF. For the CDR3, the DNA is TGCAGTGCTGAATTTACTAGCGGGAGCTCCTACGAGCAGTACTTC.

This chain uses TRBV7-9 with TRBJ2-3, with D maybe TRBD1 (5 bases). Germline CDR1 reads SEHNR; CDR2 reads FQNEAQ (reference sequence). This CDR3 contains 14 residues. V lost 4 bases and J lost 5, with 13 bases in between. CDR3 nucleotides: TGTGCCAGCAGCTCACGACAGCCGAGAGATACGCAGTATTTT. As protein: CASSSRQPRDTQYF.

This clonotype has just one count. The V call is TRBV4-3, the J call TRBJ2-5; perhaps TRBD2 as D (5 bases). This CDR3 is built from 15 residues. CDR1 is LGHNA, CDR2 YSLEER, per germline. V lost 0 bases to trimming and J lost 3 bases, with 11 bases between them. This CDR3 reads CASSQDWGDKETQYF. DNA for the CDR3: TGCGCCAGCAGCCAAGACTGGGGAGATAAAGAGACCCAGTACTTC.

The chain links TRBV20-1 to TRBJ2-7; the D is unclear. CDR3 length: 12 amino acids. Between the trimmed V and J ends, which lost 6 bases and 6 bases, there was a span of 15 bases. Germline assignment: CDR1 DFQATT and CDR2 SNEGSKA (reference sequence). As DNA, the CDR3 is TGCAGTGCCGTTGTGGCCACCGGCGAGCAGTACTTC. Protein product: CSAVVATGEQYF.

V gene TRBV7-9 combines with J gene TRBJ2-5; D is unclear. Germline V CDR1 and CDR2: SEHNR, FQNEAQ (reference sequence). The CDR3 length is 11 residues. Trimming left V 3 bases short and J 5 bases short, with 4 bases between. In nucleotides, the CDR3 is TGTGCCAGCAGCTTTAAGGAGACCCAGTACTTC. Protein product: CASSFKETQYF.